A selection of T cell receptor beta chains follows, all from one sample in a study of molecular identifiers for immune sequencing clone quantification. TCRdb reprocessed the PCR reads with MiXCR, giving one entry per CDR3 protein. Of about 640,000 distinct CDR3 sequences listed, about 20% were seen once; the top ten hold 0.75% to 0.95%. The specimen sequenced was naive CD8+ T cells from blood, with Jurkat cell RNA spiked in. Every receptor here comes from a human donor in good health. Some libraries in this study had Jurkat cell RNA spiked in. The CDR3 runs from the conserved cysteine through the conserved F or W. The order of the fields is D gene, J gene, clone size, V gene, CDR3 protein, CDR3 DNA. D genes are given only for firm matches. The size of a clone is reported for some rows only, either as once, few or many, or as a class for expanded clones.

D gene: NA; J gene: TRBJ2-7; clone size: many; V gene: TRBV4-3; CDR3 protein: CASSQDGGRVYEQYF; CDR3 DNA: TGCGCCAGCAGCCAAGATGGCGGGCGGGTCTACGAGCAGTACTTC
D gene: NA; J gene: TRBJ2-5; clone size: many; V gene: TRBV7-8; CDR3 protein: CASSLTDFKQETQYF; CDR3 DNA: TGTGCCAGCAGCCTCACGGACTTCAAGCAAGAGACCCAGTACTTC
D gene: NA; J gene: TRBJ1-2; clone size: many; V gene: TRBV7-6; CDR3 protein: CASSSLTGYGYTF; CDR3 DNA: TGTGCCAGCAGCTCTTTGACAGGCTATGGCTACACCTTC
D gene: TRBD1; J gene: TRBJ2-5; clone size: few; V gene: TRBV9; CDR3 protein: CASSVSPGQQTQETQYF; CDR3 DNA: TGTGCCAGCAGCGTGAGCCCGGGACAGCAAACCCAAGAGACCCAGTACTTC
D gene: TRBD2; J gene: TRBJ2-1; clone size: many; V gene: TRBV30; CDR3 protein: CAWIGGGNEQFF; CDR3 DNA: TGTGCCTGGATCGGGGGGGGTAATGAGCAGTTCTTC
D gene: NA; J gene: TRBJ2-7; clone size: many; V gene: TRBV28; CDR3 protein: CASSFGPGYEQYF; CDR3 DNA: TGTGCCAGCAGTTTCGGCCCCGGCTACGAGCAGTACTTC
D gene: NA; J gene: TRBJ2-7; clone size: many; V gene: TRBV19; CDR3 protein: CATTEGDEQYF; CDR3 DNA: TGTGCCACCACAGAAGGGGACGAGCAGTACTTC
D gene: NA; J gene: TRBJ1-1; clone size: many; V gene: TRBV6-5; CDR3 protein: CASSQSMGVNTEAFF; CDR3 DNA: TGTGCCAGCAGTCAATCGATGGGGGTGAACACTGAAGCTTTCTTT
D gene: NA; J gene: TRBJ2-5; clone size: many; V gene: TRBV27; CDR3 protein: CASSLSSLLQETQYF; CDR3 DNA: TGTGCCAGCAGTTTATCGTCCCTCCTCCAAGAGACCCAGTACTTC
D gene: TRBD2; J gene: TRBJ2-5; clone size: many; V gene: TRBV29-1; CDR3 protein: CSVEDQWFQTSGAEQETQYF; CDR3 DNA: TGCAGCGTTGAAGATCAGTGGTTTCAGACTAGCGGGGCGGAGCAAGAGACCCAGTACTTC
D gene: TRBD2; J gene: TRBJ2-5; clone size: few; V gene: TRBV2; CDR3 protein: CASSEWFSGGAEETQYF; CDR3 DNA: TGTGCCAGCAGTGAATGGTTCAGCGGGGGTGCTGAAGAGACCCAGTACTTC
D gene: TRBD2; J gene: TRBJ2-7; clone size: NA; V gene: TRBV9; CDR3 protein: CASNAYSSGGYEQYF; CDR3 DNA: TGTGCCAGCAACGCCTATTCTAGCGGGGGATACGAGCAGTACTTC